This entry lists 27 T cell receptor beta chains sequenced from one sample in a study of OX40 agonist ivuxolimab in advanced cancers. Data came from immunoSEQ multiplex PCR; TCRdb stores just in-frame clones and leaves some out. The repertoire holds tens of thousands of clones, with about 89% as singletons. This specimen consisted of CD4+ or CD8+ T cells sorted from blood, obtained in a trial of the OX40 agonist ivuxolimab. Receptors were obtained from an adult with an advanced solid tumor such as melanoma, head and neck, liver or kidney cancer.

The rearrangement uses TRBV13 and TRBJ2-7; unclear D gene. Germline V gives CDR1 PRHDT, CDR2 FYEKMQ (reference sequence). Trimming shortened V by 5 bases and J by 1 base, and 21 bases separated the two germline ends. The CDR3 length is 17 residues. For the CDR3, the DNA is TGTGCCAGCAGCCCTAGTGTGGCAGGATTTCGTTCCTACGAGCAGTACTTC. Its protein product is CASSPSVAGFRSYEQYF. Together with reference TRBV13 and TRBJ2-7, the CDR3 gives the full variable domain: AAGVIQSPRHLIKEKRETATLKCYPIPRHDTVYWYQQGPGQDPQFLISFYEKMQSDKGSIPDRFSAQQFSDYHSELNMSSLELGDSALYFCASSPSVAGFRSYEQYFGPGTRLTVT.

CDR3 sequence: CASSQEGPMLAYEQYF. DNA for the CDR3: TGCGCCAGCAGCCAAGAAGGGCCGATGTTGGCGTACGAGCAGTACTTC. The rearrangement links TRBV4-1 to TRBJ2-7, with D hard to call. CDR1 is MGHRA and CDR2 is YSYEKL in the germline V gene. Trimming shortened V by 0 bases and J by 4 bases, and 16 bases separated the two germline ends. The CDR3 length is 16 residues.

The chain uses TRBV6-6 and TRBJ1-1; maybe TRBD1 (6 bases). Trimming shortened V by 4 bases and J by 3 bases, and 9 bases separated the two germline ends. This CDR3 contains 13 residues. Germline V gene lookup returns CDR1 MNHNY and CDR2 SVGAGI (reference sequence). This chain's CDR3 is CASSFRQDTEAFF. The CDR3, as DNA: TGTGCCAGCAGTTTCAGACAGGACACTGAAGCTTTCTTT.

The CDR3 here is CASSKEVKGTTSGTQETQYF. The CDR3 DNA sequence: TGTGCCAGCAGCAAAGAAGTCAAGGGGACGACTAGCGGGACCCAAGAGACCCAGTACTTC. J is TRBJ2-5 and V is TRBV21-1; whether TRBD2, the table's D call, matches the DNA was not checked. TRBV21-1 is reported as a pseudogene. The CDR3 contains 20 residues.

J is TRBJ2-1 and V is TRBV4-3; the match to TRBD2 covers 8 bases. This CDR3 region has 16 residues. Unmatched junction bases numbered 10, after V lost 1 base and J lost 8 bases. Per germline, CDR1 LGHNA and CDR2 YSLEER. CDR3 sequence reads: CASSQGVGTSSYEQFF. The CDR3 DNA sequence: TGCGCCAGCAGCCAAGGGGTAGGGACTAGTAGCTATGAGCAGTTCTTC.

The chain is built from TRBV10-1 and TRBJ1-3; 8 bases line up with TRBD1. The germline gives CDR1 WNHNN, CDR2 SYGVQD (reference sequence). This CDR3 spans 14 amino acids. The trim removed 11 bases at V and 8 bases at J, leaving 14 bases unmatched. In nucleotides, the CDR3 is TGCGCCGACGGACAGGGTCCTTTAGGTGACACCATATATTTT. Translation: CADGQGPLGDTIYF.

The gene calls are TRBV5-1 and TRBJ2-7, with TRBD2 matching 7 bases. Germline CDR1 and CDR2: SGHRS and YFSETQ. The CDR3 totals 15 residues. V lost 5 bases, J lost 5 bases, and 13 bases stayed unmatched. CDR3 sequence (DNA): TGCGCCAGCAGAGCGGCCGACGGCGGGAGTAACGAGCAGTACTTC. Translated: CASRAADGGSNEQYF. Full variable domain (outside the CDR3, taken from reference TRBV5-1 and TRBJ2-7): KAGVTQTPRYLIKTRGQQVTLSCSPISGHRSVSWYQQTPGQGLQFLFEYFSETQRNKGNFPGRFSGRQFSNSRSEMNVSTLELGDSALYLCASRAADGGSNEQYFGPGTRLTVT.

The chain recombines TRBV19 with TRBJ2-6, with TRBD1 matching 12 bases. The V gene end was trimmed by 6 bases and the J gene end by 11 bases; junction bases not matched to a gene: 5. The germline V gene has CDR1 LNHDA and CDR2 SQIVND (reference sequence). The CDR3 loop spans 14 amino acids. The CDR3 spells CASRGQGAFYVLTF. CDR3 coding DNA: TGTGCCAGTAGGGGACAGGGGGCGTTTTACGTCCTGACTTTC.

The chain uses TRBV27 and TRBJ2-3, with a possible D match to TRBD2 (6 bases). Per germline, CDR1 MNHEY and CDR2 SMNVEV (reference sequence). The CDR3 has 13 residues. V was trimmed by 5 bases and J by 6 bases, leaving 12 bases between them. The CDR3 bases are TGTGCCAGCAGTCCGAGGGACTGGGATACGCAGTATTTT. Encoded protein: CASSPRDWDTQYF.

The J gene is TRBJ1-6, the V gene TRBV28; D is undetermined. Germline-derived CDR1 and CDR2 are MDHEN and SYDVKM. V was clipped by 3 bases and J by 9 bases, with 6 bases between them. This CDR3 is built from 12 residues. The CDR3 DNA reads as TGTGCCAGCAGTTTCCCCAGTTCACCCCTCCACTTT. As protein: CASSFPSSPLHF.

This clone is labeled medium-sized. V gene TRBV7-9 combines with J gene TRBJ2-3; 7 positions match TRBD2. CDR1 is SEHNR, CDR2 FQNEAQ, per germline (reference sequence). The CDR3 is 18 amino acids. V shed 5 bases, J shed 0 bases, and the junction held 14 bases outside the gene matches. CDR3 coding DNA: TGTGCCAGCAGCAACGCGGGGCCTAGCGGAACTAGCACAGATACGCAGTATTTT. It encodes CASSNAGPSGTSTDTQYF.

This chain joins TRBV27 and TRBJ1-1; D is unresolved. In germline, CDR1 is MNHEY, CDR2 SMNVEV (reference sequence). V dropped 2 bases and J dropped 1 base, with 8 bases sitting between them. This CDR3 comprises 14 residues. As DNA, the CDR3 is TGTGCCAGCAGTTTAAGTTCAGGGAACACTGAAGCTTTCTTT. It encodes CASSLSSGNTEAFF.

Here the CDR3 DNA reads TGCGCCAGCAGCCAAGACGGCCCGCAAGAGCTAGCGTACCCCTCCTACAATGAGCAGTTCTTC. It is translated as CASSQDGPQELAYPSYNEQFF. The J gene is TRBJ2-1, the V gene TRBV4-3, with a tentative D call TRBD2 (6 bases). The CDR3 spans 21 residues. V dropped 0 bases and J dropped 0 bases, with 24 bases sitting between them. Germline V gives CDR1 LGHNA, CDR2 YSLEER.

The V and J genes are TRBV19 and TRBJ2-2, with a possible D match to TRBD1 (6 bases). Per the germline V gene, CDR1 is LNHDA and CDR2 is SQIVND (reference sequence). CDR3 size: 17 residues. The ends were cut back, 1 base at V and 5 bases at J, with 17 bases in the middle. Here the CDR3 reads CASSIVGAGSGTGELFF. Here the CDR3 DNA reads TGTGCCAGTAGTATAGTGGGGGCAGGGAGTGGAACCGGGGAGCTGTTTTTT.

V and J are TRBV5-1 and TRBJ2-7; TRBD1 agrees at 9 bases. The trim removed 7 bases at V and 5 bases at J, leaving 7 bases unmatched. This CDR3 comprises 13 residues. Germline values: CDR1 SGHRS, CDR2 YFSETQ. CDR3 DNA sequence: TGCGCCAGCTGGGGGACAGGGAACAACGAGCAGTACTTC. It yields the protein CASWGTGNNEQYF.

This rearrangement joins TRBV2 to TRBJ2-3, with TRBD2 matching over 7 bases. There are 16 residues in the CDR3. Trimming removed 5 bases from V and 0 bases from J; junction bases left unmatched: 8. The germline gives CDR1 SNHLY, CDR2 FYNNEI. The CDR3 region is CASSLRLAVSTDTQYF. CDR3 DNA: TGTGCCAGCAGTCTGCGGCTAGCGGTCAGCACAGATACGCAGTATTTT.

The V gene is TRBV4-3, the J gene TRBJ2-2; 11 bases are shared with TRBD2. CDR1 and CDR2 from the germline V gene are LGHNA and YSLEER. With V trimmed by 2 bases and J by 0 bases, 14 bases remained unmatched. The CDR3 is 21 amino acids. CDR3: CASSQNLGLAGGTTNTGELFF. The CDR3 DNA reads TGCGCCAGCAGCCAAAACCTCGGGCTAGCGGGAGGAACTACGAACACCGGGGAGCTGTTTTTT.

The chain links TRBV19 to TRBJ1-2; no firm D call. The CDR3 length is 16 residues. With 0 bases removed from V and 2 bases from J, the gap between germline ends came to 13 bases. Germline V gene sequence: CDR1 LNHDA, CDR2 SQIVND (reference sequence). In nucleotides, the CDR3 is TGTGCCAGTAGTATAGATAAGGGCAGGCACAACTATGGCTACACCTTC. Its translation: CASSIDKGRHNYGYTF.

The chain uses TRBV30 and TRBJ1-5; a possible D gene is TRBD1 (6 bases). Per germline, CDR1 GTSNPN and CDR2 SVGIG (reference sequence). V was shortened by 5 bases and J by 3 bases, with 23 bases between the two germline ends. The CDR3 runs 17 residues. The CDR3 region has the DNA TGTGCCTGGGGACCGGGACAACTGGAACCTTACAATCAGCCCCAGCATTTT. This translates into CAWGPGQLEPYNQPQHF.

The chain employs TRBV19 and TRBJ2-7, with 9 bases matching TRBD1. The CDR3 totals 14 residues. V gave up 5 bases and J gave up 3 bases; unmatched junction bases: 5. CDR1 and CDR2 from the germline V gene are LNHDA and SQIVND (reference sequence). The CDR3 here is CASSSRDRDYEQYF. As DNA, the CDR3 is TGTGCCAGTAGTTCCCGGGACAGGGACTACGAGCAGTACTTC.

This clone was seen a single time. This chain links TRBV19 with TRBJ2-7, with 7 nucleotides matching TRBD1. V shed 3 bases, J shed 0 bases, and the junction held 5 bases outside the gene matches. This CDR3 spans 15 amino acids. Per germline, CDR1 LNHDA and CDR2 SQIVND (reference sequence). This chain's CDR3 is CASSIGTVSSYEQYF. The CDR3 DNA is TGTGCCAGTAGTATCGGGACAGTGAGCTCCTACGAGCAGTACTTC.

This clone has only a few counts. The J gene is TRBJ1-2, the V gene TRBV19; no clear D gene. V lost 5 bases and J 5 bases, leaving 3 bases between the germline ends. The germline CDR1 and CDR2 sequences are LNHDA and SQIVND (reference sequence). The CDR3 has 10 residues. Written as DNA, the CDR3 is TGTGCCAGTAGTGCGTATGGCTACACCTTC. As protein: CASSAYGYTF.

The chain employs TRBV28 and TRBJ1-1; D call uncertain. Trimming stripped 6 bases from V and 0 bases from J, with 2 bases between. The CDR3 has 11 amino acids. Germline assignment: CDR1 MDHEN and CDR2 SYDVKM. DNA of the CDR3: TGTGCCAGCAGAGTGAACACTGAAGCTTTCTTT. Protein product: CASRVNTEAFF.

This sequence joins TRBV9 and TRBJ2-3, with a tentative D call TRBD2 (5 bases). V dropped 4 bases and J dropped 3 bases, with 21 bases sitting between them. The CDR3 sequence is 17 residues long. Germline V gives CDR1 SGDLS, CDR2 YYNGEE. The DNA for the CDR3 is TGTGCCAGCAGCCCGTGGGGTACCGGATGGAGGACAGATACGCAGTATTTT. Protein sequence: CASSPWGTGWRTDTQYF.

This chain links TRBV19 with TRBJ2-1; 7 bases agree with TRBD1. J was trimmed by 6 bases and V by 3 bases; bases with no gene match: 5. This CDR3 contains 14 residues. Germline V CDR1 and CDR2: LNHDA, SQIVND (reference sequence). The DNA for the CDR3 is TGTGCCAGTAGTATCGACAGGGTGGGCAATGAGCAGTTCTTC. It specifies CASSIDRVGNEQFF. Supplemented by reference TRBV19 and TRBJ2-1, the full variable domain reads DGGITQSPKYLFRKEGQNVTLSCEQNLNHDAMYWYRQDPGQGLRLIYYSQIVNDFQKGDIAEGYSVSREKKESFPLTVTSAQKNPTAFYLCASSIDRVGNEQFFGPGTRLTVL.

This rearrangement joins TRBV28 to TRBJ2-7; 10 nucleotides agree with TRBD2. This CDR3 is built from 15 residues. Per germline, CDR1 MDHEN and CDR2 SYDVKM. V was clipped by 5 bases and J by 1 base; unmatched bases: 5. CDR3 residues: CASSMGLAKSYEQYF. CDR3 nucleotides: TGTGCCAGCAGTATGGGACTAGCGAAATCCTACGAGCAGTACTTC.

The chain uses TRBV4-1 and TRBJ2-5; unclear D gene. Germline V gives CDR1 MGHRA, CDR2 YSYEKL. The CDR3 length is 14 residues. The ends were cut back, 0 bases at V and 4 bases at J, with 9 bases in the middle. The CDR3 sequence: CASSQERVGETQYF. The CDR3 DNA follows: TGCGCCAGCAGCCAAGAGAGAGTGGGAGAGACCCAGTACTTC.